This TCR beta chain comes out of a study of radiotherapy plus CTLA-4 blockade in lung cancer. Whole-study findings and limits: Blood TCR clones of tumor origin expanded after radiotherapy plus ipilimumab.

Concerning this clone: What it binds is not known.

Those with chemo-refractory metastatic non-small-cell lung cancer were treated with focal radiation combined with CTLA-4 blockade using ipilimumab. The germline CDR1 and CDR2 sequences are SGHRS and YFSETQ. The CDR3 runs to 14 residues. V shed 3 bases and J shed 3 bases, with 9 bases lying between them. Here immunoSEQ multiplex PCR was the method, and the copy in TCRdb shows in-frame clones only, minus some. The sample includes some 62,000 clones, about 72% of them seen just once. The origin of this receptor is a human donor with non-small cell lung cancer who had a complete response to radiotherapy plus ipilimumab. V usage is TRBV5-1 and J usage is TRBJ2-2; tentatively, D is TRBD2 (5 bases). The input for sequencing was peripheral blood, taken from a patient treated with radiotherapy plus ipilimumab. The CDR3 DNA follows: TGCGCCAGCAGCTCCGGGATGGACACCGGGGAGCTGTTTTTT. As protein: CASSSGMDTGELFF.